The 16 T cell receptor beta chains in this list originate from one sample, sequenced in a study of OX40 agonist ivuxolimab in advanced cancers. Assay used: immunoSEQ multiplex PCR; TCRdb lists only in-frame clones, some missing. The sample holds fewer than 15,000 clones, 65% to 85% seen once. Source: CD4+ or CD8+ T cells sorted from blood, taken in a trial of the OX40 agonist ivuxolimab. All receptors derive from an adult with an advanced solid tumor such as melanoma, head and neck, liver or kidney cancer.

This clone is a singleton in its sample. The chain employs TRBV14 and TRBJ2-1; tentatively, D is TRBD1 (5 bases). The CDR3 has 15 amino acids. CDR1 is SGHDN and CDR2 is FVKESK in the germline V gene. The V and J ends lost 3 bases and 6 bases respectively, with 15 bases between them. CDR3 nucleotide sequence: TGTGCCAGCAGCCACGGGTTCGACAGTTCCAATGAGCAGTTCTTC. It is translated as CASSHGFDSSNEQFF.

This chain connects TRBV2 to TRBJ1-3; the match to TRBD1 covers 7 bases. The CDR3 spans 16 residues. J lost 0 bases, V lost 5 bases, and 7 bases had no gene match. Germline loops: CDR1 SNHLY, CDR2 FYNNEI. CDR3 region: CASSSDRYGSGNTIYF. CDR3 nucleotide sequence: TGTGCCAGCAGTTCGGACAGGTACGGCTCTGGAAACACCATATATTTT.

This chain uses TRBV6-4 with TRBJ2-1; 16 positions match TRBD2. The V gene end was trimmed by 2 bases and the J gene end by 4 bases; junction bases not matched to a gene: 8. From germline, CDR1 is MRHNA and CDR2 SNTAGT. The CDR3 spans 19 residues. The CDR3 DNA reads TGTGCCAGCAGTGACATGGGACTAGCGGGAGGGGGGGGGTACAATGAGCAGTTCTTC. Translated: CASSDMGLAGGGGYNEQFF.

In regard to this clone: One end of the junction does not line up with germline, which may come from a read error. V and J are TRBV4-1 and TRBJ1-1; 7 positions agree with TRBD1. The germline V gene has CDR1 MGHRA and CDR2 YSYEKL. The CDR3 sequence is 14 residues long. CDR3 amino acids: CVSSLSRGDTEAFF. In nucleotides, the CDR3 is TGCGTCAGCAGCCTCAGCAGGGGGGACACTGAAGCTTTCTTT.

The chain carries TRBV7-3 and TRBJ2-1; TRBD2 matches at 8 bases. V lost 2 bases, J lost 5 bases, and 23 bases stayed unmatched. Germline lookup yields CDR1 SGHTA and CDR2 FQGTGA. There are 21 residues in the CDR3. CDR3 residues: CASSLWGQGYEPGLGDNEQFF. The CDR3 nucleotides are TGTGCCAGCAGCTTATGGGGGCAAGGATACGAACCGGGACTAGGGGACAATGAGCAGTTCTTC.

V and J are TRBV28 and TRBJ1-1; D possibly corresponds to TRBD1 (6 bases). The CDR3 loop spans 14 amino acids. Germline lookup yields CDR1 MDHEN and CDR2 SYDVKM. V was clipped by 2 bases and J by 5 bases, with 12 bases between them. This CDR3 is CASSLGGGGTEAFF. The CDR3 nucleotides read TGTGCCAGCAGTTTAGGGGGCGGGGGAACTGAAGCTTTCTTT.

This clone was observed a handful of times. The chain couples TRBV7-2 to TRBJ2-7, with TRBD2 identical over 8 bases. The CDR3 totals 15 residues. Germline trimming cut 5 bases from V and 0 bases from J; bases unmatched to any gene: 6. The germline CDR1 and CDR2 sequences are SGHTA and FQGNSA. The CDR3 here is CASSPFGGVSYEQYF. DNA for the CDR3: TGTGCCAGCAGCCCCTTCGGGGGGGTCTCCTACGAGCAGTACTTC.

This CDR3 is CASSSQNEQYF. In DNA form, the CDR3 reads TGTGCCAGCAGCTCCCAAAACGAGCAGTACTTC. V is TRBV9 and J is TRBJ2-5; D unclear. The J call is in doubt because the DNA end fits TRBJ2-7 better. The CDR3 is made up of 11 amino acids. Germline loops: CDR1 SGDLS, CDR2 YYNGEE.

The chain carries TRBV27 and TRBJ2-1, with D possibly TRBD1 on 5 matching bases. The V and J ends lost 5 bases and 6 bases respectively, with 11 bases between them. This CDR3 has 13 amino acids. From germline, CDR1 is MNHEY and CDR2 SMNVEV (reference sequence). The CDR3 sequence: CASSPGLSNEQFF. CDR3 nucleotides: TGTGCCAGCAGTCCAGGGCTGAGCAATGAGCAGTTCTTC.

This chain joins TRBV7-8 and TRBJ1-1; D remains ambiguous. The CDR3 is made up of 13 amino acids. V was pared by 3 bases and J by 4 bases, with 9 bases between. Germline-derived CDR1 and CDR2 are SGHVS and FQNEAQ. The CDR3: CASSFNKVTEAFF. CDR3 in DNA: TGTGCCAGCAGCTTTAATAAGGTCACTGAAGCTTTCTTT.

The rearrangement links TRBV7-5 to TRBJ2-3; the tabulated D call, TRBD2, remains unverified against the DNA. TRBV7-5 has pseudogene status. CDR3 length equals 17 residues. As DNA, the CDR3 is TGTGCCAGCAGCTACGGACTAGCGGGGGGTTTCACAGATACGCAGTATTTT. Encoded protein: CASSYGLAGGFTDTQYF.

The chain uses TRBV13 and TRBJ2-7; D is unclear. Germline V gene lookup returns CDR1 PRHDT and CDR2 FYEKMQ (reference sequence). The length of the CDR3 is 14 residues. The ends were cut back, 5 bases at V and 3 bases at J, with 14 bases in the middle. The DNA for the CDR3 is TGTGCCAGCAGCCCCGGACCTGGGAACTACGAGCAGTACTTC. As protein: CASSPGPGNYEQYF.

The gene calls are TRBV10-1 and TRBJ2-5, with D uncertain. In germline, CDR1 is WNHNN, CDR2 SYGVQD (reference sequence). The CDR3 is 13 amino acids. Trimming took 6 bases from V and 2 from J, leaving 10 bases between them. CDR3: CASRRTLQETQYF. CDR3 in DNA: TGCGCCAGCAGACGAACATTGCAAGAGACCCAGTACTTC.

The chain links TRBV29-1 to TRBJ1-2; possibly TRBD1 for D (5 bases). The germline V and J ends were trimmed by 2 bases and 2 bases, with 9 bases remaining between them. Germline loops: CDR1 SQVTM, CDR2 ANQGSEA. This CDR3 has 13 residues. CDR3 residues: CSVERGPNYGYTF. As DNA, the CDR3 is TGCAGCGTTGAAAGGGGCCCCAACTATGGCTACACCTTC.

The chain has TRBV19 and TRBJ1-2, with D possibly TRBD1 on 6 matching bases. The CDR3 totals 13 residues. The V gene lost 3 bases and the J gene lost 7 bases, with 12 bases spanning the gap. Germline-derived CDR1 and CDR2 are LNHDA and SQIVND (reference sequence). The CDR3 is CASSMDSLGGYTF. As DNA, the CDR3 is TGTGCCAGTAGTATGGACAGCCTAGGTGGCTACACCTTC.

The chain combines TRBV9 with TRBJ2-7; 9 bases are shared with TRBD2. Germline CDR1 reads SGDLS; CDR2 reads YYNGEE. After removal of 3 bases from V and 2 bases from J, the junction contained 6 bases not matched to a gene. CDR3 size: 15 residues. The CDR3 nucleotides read TGTGCCAGCAGCGGTGGGACTAGCCCTACCTACGAGCAGTACTTC. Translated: CASSGGTSPTYEQYF. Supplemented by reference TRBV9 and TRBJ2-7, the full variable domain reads DSGVTQTPKHLITATGQRVTLRCSPRSGDLSVYWYQQSLDQGLQFLIQYYNGEERAKGNILERFSAQQFPDLHSELNLSSLELGDSALYFCASSGGTSPTYEQYFGPGTRLTVT.